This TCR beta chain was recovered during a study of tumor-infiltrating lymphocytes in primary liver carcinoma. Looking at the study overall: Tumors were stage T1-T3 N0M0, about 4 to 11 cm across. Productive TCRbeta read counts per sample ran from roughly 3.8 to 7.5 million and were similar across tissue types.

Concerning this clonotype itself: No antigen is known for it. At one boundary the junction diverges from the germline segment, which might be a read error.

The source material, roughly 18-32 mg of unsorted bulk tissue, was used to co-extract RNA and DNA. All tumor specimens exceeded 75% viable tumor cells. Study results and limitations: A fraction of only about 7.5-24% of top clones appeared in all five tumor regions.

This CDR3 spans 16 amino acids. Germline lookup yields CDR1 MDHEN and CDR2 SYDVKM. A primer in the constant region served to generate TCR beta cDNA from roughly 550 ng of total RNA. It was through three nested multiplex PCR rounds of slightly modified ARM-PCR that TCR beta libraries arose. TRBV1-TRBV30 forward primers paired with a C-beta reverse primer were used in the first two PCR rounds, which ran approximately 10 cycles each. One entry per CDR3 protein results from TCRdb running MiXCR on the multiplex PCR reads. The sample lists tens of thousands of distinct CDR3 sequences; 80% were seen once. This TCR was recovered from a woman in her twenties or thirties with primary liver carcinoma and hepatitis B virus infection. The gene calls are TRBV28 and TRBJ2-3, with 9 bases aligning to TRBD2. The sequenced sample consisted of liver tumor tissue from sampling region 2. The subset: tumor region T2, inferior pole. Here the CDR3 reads CANRTGAGGPTDTPYF. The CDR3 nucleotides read TGTGCCAACAGAACCGGGGCGGGAGGGCCGACAGATACGCCGTATTTT.